This T cell receptor beta chain was retrieved from a study of T cell repertoires in cytomegalovirus infection. Whole-study context: The public TCR beta signatures pointed to both CMV infection and matching HLA type. Study-wide results and caveats: Summed frequency of shared TCR beta families picked out CMV carriers who also had the relevant HLA. HLA-C-restricted CMV clonotypes gave the most frequent clonotype in two of eight donors.

TCRdb independently ran MiXCR on the reads; one entry per CDR3 protein. The sample carries some 600,000 distinct CDR3 sequences, approximately 24% recorded once. About this clonotype itself: Its specificity is unknown.

The V gene lost 3 bases and the J gene lost 5 bases, with 11 bases spanning the gap. This CDR3 contains 14 residues. This chain uses TRBV23-1 with TRBJ1-5, with D maybe TRBD1 (5 bases). TRBV23-1 is labeled an ORF, and its function is uncertain. The sequenced sample was CD8+ T cells from PBMCs. The source is a human donor in good health (CMV status not recorded). Some clones in this sample may be carry-over from other donors' samples. The CDR3 protein is CASSHPRVDQPQHF. As DNA, the CDR3 is TGCGCCAGCAGTCACCCCAGGGTGGATCAGCCCCAGCATTTT.